This T cell receptor (beta chain) was captured by sequencing in a study of OX40 agonist ivuxolimab in advanced cancers. The study, taken as a whole, reports: Some nonresponders also had low normalized T-cell clonal expansion.

Profiled with immunoSEQ multiplex PCR; TCRdb holds only in-frame clones, not every one. The table has roughly 89,000 clones, around 90% seen once. Trimming shortened V by 2 bases and J by 5 bases, and 13 bases separated the two germline ends. The CDR3 contains 14 residues. The germline CDR1 and CDR2 sequences are MNHEY and SVGAGI. This clone was picked up one time. Antigen unknown. Sample: CD4+ or CD8+ T cells sorted from blood, taken in a trial of the OX40 agonist ivuxolimab. V gene TRBV6-5 combines with J gene TRBJ2-7, with a weak D call TRBD2 (6 bases). This TCR was sampled from an adult with an advanced solid tumor such as melanoma, head and neck, liver or kidney cancer. The CDR3 protein is CASSYGGSIDEQYF. The CDR3 DNA sequence: TGTGCCAGCAGTTACGGGGGGTCGATCGACGAGCAGTACTTC.